This entry lists 5 T cell receptor beta chains sequenced from one sample in a study of Ad26.COV2.S vaccination and SARS-CoV-2 variants. Specified treatment: approximately 18 received Ad26.COV2.S at low or high dose, single or two shots; about five received placebo; per-sample allocation not given. Day 63 after the first vaccine or placebo injection was the time point for sampling. Profiled with immunoSEQ multiplex PCR; TCRdb holds only in-frame clones, not every one. The data hold roughly 300,000 clones, with 75% to 90% observed a single time. Sequenced here: peripheral blood, sampled in a trial of Ad26.COV2.S vaccine versus placebo. These receptors were collected from a person between 18 and 59 years old who received the Ad26.COV2.S COVID-19 vaccine or a placebo.

This sequence joins TRBV6-2 or TRBV6-3 and TRBJ2-7, with D possibly matching TRBD2 (6 bases). The CDR3 totals 13 residues. Germline V gene lookup returns CDR1 MNHEY and CDR2 SVGEGT. With 2 bases removed from V and 6 bases from J, the gap between germline ends came to 11 bases. CDR3 sequence (DNA): TGTGCCAGCAGTTACGGGGCGGGGAGCGAGCAGTACTTC. Translation gives CASSYGAGSEQYF.

V is TRBV5-1 and J is TRBJ2-2, with TRBD2 matching 9 bases. Unmatched junction bases numbered 5, after V lost 3 bases and J lost 5 bases. Per the germline V gene, CDR1 is SGHRS and CDR2 is YFSETQ. The CDR3 runs 15 residues. CDR3 nucleotide sequence: TGCGCCAGCAGCTCTTCTAGCGGGAATACCGGGGAGCTGTTTTTT. This gives the protein CASSSSSGNTGELFF.

This chain connects TRBV7-9 to TRBJ2-3, with 7 bases lining up with TRBD2. With 3 bases clipped from V and 4 bases from J, the junction kept 4 bases outside the gene matches. CDR1 SEHNR and CDR2 FQNEAQ come from the germline V gene (reference sequence). This CDR3 spans 14 amino acids. The CDR3, as DNA: TGTGCCAGCAGCTTGGTTGCGGGAGCAGATACGCAGTATTTT. It codes for CASSLVAGADTQYF.

The genes are TRBV24-1 and TRBJ2-4, with D tentatively TRBD2 (5 bases). V lost 3 bases and J lost 7, with 9 bases in between. From germline, CDR1 is KGHDR and CDR2 SFDVKD. This CDR3 is 13 amino acids long. DNA of the CDR3: TGTGCCACCAGTGATCCTAAGCGGAACATTCAGTACTTC. This sequence encodes CATSDPKRNIQYF.

A remark on this clone: The same CDR3 can be traced to other DNA sequences in this sample. The chain recombines TRBV29-1 with TRBJ2-3; tentatively, D is TRBD2 (6 bases). Germline V CDR1 and CDR2: SQVTM, ANQGSEA. Trimming shortened V by 3 bases and J by 0 bases, and 10 bases separated the two germline ends. The CDR3 spans 14 residues. The CDR3 region has the DNA TGCAGCGTTGAGACGGGGACTAGCACAGATACGCAGTATTTT. This sequence encodes CSVETGTSTDTQYF.